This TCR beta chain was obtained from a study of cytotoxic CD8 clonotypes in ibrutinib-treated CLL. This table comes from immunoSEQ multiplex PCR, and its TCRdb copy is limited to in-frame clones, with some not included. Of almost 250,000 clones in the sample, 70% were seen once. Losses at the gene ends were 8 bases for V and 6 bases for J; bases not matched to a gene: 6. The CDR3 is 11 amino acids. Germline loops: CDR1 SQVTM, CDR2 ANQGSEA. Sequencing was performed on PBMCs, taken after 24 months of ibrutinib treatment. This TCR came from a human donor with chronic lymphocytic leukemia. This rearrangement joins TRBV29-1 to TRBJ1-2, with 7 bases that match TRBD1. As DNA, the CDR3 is TGCAGCCTAAGGGGGCAGGATGGCTACACCTTC. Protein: CSLRGQDGYTF.